Each of the 9 T cell receptor beta chains below was sequenced from the same sample in a study of radiation and T cells in renal cell carcinoma. Indicated time point: baseline pretreatment blood. Treatment meaning: 15 Gy SBRT to primary tumor, nephrectomy 4 weeks later. Data came from immunoSEQ multiplex PCR; TCRdb stores just in-frame clones and leaves some out. The sample includes 100,000 to 150,000 clones, roughly 80% of them seen just once. This sample comprised blood, obtained from a patient whose treatment included radiotherapy and nephrectomy. The receptors come from a woman aged 60-75 years with renal cell carcinoma.

V usage is TRBV5-4 and J usage is TRBJ2-1; 9 bases align to TRBD2. The V and J ends lost 3 bases and 7 bases, in that order; junction bases with no gene match: 8. The CDR3 length is 15 residues. Germline CDR1 reads SGHNT; CDR2 reads YYREEE (reference sequence). This chain's CDR3 is CASSSGLAGYNEQFF. The CDR3 bases are TGTGCCAGCAGCTCGGGTCTAGCGGGGTATAATGAGCAGTTCTTC.

The J gene is TRBJ2-7, the V gene TRBV6-1; D might be TRBD2 (5 bases). Per the germline V gene, CDR1 is MNHNS and CDR2 is SASEGT. The ends were cut back, 7 bases at V and 5 bases at J, with 18 bases in the middle. The CDR3 extends over 14 amino acids. The CDR3 bases are TGTGCCAGCACAGAGGGTCAGGAAGGCGACGAGCAGTACTTC. Protein sequence: CASTEGQEGDEQYF.

The V gene is TRBV6-1, the J gene TRBJ1-3; perhaps TRBD1 as D (5 bases). Germline V gives CDR1 MNHNS, CDR2 SASEGT. The CDR3 totals 13 residues. V lost 5 bases to trimming and J lost 4 bases, with 9 bases between them. As DNA, the CDR3 is TGTGCCAGCAGTACCCGACAGGGAAACACCATATATTTT. Its translation: CASSTRQGNTIYF.

The gene calls are TRBV7-9 and TRBJ1-6, with D perhaps TRBD1 (5 bases). The CDR3 is 16 amino acids. Per the germline V gene, CDR1 is SEHNR and CDR2 is FQNEAQ (reference sequence). The V end was cut by 5 bases, the J end by 5 bases, with 16 bases between. The chain's CDR3 is CASSPKGRANNSPLHF. Written as DNA, the CDR3 is TGTGCCAGCAGCCCCAAGGGCAGGGCAAATAATTCACCCCTCCACTTT. The variable domain in full, with the rest retrieved from reference TRBV7-9 and TRBJ1-6, is DTGVSQNPRHKITKRGQNVTFRCDPISEHNRLYWYRQTLGQGPEFLTYFQNEAQLEKSRLLSDRFSAERPKGSFSTLEIQRTEQGDSAMYLCASSPKGRANNSPLHFGNGTRLTVT.

The J gene is TRBJ2-7, the V gene TRBV28; D uncertain. The CDR3 extends over 15 amino acids. Germline V gives CDR1 MDHEN, CDR2 SYDVKM. Trimming removed 3 bases from V and 0 bases from J, with 12 bases in between. The CDR3 DNA reads as TGTGCCAGCAGTTTCAAAGGGTCCGACTCCTACGAGCAGTACTTC. Translation: CASSFKGSDSYEQYF.

The gene calls are TRBV19 and TRBJ2-1; TRBD1 matches at 12 bases. From germline, CDR1 is LNHDA and CDR2 SQIVND (reference sequence). V gave up 10 bases and J gave up 8 bases; unmatched junction bases: 12. The CDR3 has 15 amino acids. CDR3 sequence reads: CATGSGTGGWDEQFF. For the CDR3, the DNA is TGTGCCACCGGCTCCGGGACAGGGGGCTGGGATGAGCAGTTCTTC.

V is TRBV6-1 and J is TRBJ2-1; D is tentatively TRBD1 or TRBD2 (5 bases each). V lost 6 bases and J 3 bases, leaving 15 bases between the germline ends. The CDR3 runs to 15 residues. The germline V gene has CDR1 MNHNS and CDR2 SASEGT. CDR3: CASRRDLTNYNEQFF. The CDR3 DNA reads TGTGCCAGCAGGAGGGACCTAACGAACTACAATGAGCAGTTCTTC.

CDR3 in DNA: TGCGCCAGCAGCCCCGGGATGGAGGCTGGGGCCAACGTCCTGACTTTC. It translates to CASSPGMEAGANVLTF. This chain links TRBV5-1 with TRBJ2-6; TRBD2 might be the D (5 bases). CDR1 and CDR2 (germline): SGHRS, YFSETQ. The V end lost 4 bases, the J end lost 2 bases, and 13 bases lay between the germline ends. This CDR3 region has 16 residues. Supplemented by reference TRBV5-1 and TRBJ2-6, the full variable domain reads KAGVTQTPRYLIKTRGQQVTLSCSPISGHRSVSWYQQTPGQGLQFLFEYFSETQRNKGNFPGRFSGRQFSNSRSEMNVSTLELGDSALYLCASSPGMEAGANVLTFGAGSRLTVL.

In this sample, this clone turned up once. V is TRBV28 and J is TRBJ1-3; D is ambiguous. CDR3 length: 13 residues. CDR1 MDHEN and CDR2 SYDVKM come from the germline V gene. With 5 bases removed from V and 8 bases from J, the gap between germline ends came to 13 bases. The CDR3 nucleotides are TGTGCCAGCAGTGGACGGCTCTGGGACACCATATATTTT. Protein sequence: CASSGRLWDTIYF.